This T cell receptor (beta chain) was sequenced in a study of T cells in Graves' hyperthyroidism and ophthalmopathy. Study-level findings and limits: Most thyroid clonotypes that were expanded above 0.001 also turned up in blood. Separation of ophthalmopathy from stable hyperthyroidism was achieved by a 13 V-J model. With a median lead of around 6.7 months before onset, the model predicted ophthalmopathy.

Diagnosis rested on symptoms, serum thyroxine and TRAb, thyroid ultrasound, and orbital computed tomography. The table lists this clonotype with many counts. Its target is unknown. TCR beta CDR3 sequences were amplified from RNA transcripts. The HTBI set primed first-round TCR CDR3 RT-PCR. TCRdb reanalysed the multiplex PCR reads using MiXCR and keeps one entry per CDR3 protein. The sample lists 610,000 or so distinct CDR3 sequences, under 60% seen once, with more than 7.5% in the top ten. Sequenced: peripheral blood or thyroid tissue (not recorded which). The source is a woman younger than 35 with Graves' hyperthyroidism.

CDR3 sequence: CASSILTGRDGYTF. CDR3 DNA sequence: TGTGCCAGCAGCATCCTGACAGGGCGGGACGGCTACACCTTC. V is TRBV7-2 and J is TRBJ1-2; 7 bases match TRBD1. CDR1 and CDR2 (germline): SGHTA, FQGNSA. This CDR3 is built from 14 residues. J lost 8 bases, V lost 5 bases, and 11 bases had no gene match.